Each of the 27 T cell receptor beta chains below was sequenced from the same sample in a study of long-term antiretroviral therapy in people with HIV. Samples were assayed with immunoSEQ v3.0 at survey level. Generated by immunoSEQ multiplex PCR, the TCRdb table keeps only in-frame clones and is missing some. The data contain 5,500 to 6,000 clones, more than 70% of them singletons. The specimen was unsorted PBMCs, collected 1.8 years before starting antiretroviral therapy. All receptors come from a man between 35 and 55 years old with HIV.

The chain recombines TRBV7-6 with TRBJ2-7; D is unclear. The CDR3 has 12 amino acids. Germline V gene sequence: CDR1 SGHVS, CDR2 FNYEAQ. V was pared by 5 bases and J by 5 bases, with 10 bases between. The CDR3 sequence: CASSPSFNEQYF. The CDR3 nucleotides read TGTGCCAGCAGCCCCAGCTTCAACGAGCAGTACTTC.

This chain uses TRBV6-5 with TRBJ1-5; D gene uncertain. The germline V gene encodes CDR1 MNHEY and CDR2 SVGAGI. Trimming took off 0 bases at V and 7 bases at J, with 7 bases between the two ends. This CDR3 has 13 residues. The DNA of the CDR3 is TGTGCCAGCAGTTACTCGAGTGTCCAGCCCCAGCATTTT. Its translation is CASSYSSVQPQHF.

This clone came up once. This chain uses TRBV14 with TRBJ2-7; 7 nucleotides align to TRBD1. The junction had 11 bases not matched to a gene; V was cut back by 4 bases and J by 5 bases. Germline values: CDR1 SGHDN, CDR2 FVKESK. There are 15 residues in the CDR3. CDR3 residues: CASSLGTVLFDEQYF. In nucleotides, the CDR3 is TGTGCCAGCAGCCTAGGGACAGTGCTATTCGACGAGCAGTACTTC.

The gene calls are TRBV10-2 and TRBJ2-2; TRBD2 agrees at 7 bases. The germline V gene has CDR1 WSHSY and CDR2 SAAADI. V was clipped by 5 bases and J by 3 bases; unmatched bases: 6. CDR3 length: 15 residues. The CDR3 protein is CASSTARGDTGELFF. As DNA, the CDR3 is TGCGCCAGCAGTACGGCTCGGGGGGACACCGGGGAGCTGTTTTTT.

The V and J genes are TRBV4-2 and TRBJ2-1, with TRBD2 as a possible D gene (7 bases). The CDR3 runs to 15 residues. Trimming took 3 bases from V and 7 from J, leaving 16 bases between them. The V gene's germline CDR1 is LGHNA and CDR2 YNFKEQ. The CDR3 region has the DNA TGTGCCAGCAGCCATGGCGGGGGCAACGGAAATGAGCAGTTCTTC. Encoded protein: CASSHGGGNGNEQFF.

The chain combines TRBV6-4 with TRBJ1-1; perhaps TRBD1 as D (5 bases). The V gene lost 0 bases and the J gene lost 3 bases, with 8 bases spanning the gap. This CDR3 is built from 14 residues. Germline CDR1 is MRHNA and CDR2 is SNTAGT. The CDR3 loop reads CASSDSGGHTEAFF. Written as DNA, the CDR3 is TGTGCCAGCAGTGACTCGGGGGGTCACACTGAAGCTTTCTTT.

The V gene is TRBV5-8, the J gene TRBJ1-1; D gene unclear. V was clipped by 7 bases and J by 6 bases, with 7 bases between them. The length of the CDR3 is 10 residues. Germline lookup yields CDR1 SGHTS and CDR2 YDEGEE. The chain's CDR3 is CASDRAEAFF. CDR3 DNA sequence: TGTGCCAGCGACCGGGCTGAAGCTTTCTTT.

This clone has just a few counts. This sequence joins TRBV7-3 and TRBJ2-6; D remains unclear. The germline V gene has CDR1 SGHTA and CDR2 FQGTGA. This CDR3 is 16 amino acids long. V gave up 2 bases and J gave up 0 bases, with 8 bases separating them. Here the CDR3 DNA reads TGTGCCAGCAGCTTAGGGTCTGGCTCTGGGGCCAACGTCCTGACTTTC. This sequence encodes CASSLGSGSGANVLTF.

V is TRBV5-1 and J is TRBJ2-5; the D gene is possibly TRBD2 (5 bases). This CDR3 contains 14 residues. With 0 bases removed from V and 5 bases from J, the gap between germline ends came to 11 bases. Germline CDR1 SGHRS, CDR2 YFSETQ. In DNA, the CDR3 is TGCGCCAGCAGCTTGGAACTAGTGGGGGAGACCCAGTACTTC. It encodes CASSLELVGETQYF. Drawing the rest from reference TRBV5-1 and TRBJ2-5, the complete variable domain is KAGVTQTPRYLIKTRGQQVTLSCSPISGHRSVSWYQQTPGQGLQFLFEYFSETQRNKGNFPGRFSGRQFSNSRSEMNVSTLELGDSALYLCASSLELVGETQYFGPGTRLLVL.

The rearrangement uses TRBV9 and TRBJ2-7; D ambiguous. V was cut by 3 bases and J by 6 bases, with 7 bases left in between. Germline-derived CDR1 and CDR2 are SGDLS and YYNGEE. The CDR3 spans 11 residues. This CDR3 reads CASSAGVEQYF. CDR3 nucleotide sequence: TGTGCCAGCAGCGCCGGAGTCGAGCAGTACTTC.

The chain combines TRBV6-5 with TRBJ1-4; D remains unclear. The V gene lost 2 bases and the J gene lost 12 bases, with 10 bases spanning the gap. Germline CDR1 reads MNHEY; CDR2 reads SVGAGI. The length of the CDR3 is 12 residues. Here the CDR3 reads CASSYGSGELFF. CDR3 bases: TGTGCCAGCAGTTACGGGAGCGGGGAACTGTTTTTT.

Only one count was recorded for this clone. The CDR3 coding sequence is TGCGCCAGCAGCTGGACAGGGGGCTACGAGCAGTACTTC. This gives the protein CASSWTGGYEQYF. This chain uses TRBV5-1 with TRBJ2-7; 10 nucleotides line up with TRBD1. V shed 3 bases, J shed 3 bases, and the junction held 0 bases outside the gene matches. The CDR3 is 13 residues long. Germline V gives CDR1 SGHRS, CDR2 YFSETQ.

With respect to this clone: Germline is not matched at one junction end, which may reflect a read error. In nucleotides, the CDR3 is TGTGCCAGCAGCCTAGCGGGAGGTGGGAATGAGCAGTTCTTC. The encoded protein is CASSLAGGGNEQFF. The V gene is TRBV7-2, the J gene TRBJ2-1; 11 bases align to TRBD2. This CDR3 contains 14 residues. Germline V gene sequence: CDR1 SGHTA, CDR2 FQGNSA. The variable domain in full, with the rest retrieved from reference TRBV7-2 and TRBJ2-1, is GAGVSQSPSNKVTEKGKDVELRCDPISGHTALYWYRQSLGQGLEFLIYFQGNSAPDKSGLPSDRFSAERTGGSVSTLTIQRTQQEDSAVYLCASSLAGGGNEQFFGPGTRLTVL.

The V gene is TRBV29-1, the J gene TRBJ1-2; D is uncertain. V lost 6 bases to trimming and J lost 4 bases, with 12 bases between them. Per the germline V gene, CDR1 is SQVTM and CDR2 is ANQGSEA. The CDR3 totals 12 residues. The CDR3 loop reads CSVTRAGYGYTF. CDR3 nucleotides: TGCAGCGTGACAAGGGCGGGCTATGGCTACACCTTC.

CDR3 loop: CASSLGSQGPNEKLFF. The CDR3 DNA sequence: TGTGCCAGCAGCTTAGGGTCACAGGGTCCTAATGAAAAACTGTTTTTT. The chain joins TRBV7-9 to TRBJ1-4, with a weak D call TRBD1 (6 bases). The CDR3 extends over 16 amino acids. Between the trimmed V and J ends, which lost 1 base and 3 bases, there was a span of 12 bases. Germline assignment: CDR1 SEHNR and CDR2 FQNEAQ (reference sequence).

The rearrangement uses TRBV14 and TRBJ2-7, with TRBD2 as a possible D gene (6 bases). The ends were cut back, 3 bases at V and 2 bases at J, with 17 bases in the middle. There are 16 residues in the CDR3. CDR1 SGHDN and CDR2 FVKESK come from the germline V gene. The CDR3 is CASSQLSGGTPYEQYF. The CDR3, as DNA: TGTGCCAGCAGCCAGCTCTCCGGCGGGACTCCCTACGAGCAGTACTTC.

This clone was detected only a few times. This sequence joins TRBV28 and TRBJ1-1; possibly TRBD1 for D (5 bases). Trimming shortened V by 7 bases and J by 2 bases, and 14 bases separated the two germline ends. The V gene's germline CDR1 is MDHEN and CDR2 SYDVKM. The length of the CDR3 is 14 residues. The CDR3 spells CASKYQGDNTEAFF. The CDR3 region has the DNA TGTGCCAGCAAATATCAGGGTGATAACACTGAAGCTTTCTTT.

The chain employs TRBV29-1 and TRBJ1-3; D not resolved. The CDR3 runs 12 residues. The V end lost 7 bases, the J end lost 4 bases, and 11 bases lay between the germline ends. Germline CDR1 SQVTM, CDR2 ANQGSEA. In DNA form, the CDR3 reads TGCAGCGGCTATGACTTGGGAAACACCATATATTTT. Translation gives CSGYDLGNTIYF.

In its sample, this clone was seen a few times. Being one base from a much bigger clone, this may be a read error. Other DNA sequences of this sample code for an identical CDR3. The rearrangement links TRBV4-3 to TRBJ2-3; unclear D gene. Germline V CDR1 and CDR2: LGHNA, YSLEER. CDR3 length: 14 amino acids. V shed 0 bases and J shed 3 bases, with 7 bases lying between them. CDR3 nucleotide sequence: TGCGCCAGCAGCCAAGATCGGAGTACAGATACGCAGTATTTT. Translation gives CASSQDRSTDTQYF.

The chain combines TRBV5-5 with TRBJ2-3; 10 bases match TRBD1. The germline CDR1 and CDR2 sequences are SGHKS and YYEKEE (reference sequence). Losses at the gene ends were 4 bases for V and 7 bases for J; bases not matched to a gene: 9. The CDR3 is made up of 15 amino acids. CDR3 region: CASSPWTGGDNTQYF. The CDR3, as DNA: TGTGCCAGCAGCCCCTGGACAGGGGGAGATAATACGCAGTATTTT.

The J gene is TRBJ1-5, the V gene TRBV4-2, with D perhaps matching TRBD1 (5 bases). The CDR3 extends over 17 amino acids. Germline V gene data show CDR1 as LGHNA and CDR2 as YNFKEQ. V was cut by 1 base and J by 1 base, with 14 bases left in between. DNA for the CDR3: TGTGCCAGCAGCCAAGTAAACCAGGGACTAAGCAATCAGCCCCAGCATTTT. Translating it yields CASSQVNQGLSNQPQHF.

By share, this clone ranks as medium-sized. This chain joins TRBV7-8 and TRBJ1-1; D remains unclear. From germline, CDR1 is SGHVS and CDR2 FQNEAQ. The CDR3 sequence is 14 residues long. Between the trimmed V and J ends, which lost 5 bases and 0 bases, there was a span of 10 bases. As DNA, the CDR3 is TGTGCCAGCAGCACCCTAAATATGAACACTGAAGCTTTCTTT. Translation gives CASSTLNMNTEAFF.

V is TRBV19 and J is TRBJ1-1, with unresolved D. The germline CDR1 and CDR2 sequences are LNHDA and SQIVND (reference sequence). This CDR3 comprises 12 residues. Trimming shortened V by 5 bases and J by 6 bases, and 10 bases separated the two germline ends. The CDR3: CASSGKGPEAFF. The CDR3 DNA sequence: TGTGCCAGTAGTGGCAAGGGCCCTGAAGCTTTCTTT.

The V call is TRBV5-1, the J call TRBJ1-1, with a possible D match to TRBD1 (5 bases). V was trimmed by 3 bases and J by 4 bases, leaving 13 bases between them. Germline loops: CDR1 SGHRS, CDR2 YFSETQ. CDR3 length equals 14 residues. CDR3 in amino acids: CASSSSGGGTEAFF. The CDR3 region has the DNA TGCGCCAGCAGCTCGAGCGGGGGAGGCACTGAAGCTTTCTTT.

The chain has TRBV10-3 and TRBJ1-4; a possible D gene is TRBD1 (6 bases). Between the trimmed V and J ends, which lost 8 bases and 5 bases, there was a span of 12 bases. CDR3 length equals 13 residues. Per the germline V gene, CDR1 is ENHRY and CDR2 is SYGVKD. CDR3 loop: CAIGRQGNEKLFF. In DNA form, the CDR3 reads TGTGCCATCGGTCGGCAGGGGAATGAAAAACTGTTTTTT.

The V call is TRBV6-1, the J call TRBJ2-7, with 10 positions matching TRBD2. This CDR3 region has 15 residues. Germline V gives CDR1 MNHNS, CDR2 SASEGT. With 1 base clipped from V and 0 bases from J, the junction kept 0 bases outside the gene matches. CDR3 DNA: TGTGCCAGCAGTGAAGGACTAGCGGGCTCCTACGAGCAGTACTTC. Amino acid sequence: CASSEGLAGSYEQYF.

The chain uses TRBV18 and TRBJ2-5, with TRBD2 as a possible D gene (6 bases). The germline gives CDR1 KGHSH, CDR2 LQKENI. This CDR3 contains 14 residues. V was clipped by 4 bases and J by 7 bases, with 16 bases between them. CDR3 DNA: TGTGCCAGCTCACATCCAGGAGGGGAAGTGACCCAGTACTTC. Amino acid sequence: CASSHPGGEVTQYF.